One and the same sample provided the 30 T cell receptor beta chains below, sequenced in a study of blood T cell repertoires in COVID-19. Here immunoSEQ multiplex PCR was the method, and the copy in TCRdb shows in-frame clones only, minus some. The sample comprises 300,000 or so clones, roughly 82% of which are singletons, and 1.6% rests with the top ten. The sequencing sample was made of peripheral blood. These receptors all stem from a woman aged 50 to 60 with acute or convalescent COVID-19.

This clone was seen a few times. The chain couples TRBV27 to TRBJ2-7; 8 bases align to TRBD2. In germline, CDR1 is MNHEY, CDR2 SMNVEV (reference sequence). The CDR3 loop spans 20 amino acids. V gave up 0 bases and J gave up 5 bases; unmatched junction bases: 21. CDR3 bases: TGTGCCAGCAGTTTATCCCTATATTTTGAACGGGAGGGCCTCAAGGACGAGCAGTACTTC. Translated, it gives CASSLSLYFEREGLKDEQYF.

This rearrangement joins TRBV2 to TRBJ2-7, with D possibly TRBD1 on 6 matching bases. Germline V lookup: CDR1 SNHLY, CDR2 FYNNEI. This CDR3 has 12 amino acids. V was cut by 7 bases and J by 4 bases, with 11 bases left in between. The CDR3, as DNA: TGTGCCAGCAAGCCAGACAGGTACGAGCAGTACTTC. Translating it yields CASKPDRYEQYF.

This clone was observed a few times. The CDR3 nucleotides read TGTGCCAGCAGCTTTCCGGATAATTCACCCCTCCACTTT. This sequence encodes CASSFPDNSPLHF. V is TRBV5-4 and J is TRBJ1-6; the D is unclear. Looked up from germline, CDR1 is SGHNT and CDR2 is YYREEE (reference sequence). This CDR3 contains 13 residues. Trimming stripped 2 bases from V and 5 bases from J, with 5 bases between.

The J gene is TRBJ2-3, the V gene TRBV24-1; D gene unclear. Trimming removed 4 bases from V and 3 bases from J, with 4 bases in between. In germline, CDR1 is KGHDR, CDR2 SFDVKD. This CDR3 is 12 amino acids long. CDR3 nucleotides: TGTGCCACCAGTGAGGAGACAGATACGCAGTATTTT. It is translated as CATSEETDTQYF.

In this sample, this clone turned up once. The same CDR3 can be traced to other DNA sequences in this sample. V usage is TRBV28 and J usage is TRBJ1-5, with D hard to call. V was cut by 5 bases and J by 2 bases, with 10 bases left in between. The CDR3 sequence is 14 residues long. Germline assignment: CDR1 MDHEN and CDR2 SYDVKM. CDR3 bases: TGTGCCAGCAGTCTCACCGGGGGCAATCAGCCCCAGCATTTT. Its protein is CASSLTGGNQPQHF.

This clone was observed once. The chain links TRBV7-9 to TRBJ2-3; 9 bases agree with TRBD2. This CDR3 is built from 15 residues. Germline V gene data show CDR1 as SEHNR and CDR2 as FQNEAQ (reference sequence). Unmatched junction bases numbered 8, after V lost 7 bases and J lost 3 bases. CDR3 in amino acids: CASIPWTSVTDTQYF. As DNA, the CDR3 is TGTGCCAGCATCCCATGGACTAGCGTGACAGATACGCAGTATTTT.

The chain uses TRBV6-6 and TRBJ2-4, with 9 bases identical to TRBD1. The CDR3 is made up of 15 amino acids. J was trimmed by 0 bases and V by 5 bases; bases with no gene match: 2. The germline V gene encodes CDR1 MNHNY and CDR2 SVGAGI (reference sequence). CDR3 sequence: CASSKGQGAKNIQYF. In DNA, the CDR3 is TGTGCCAGCAGTAAGGGACAGGGAGCCAAAAACATTCAGTACTTC.

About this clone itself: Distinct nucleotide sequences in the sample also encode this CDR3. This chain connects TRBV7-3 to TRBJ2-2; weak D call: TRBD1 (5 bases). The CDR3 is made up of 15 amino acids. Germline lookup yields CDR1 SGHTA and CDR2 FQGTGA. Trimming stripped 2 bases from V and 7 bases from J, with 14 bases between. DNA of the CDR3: TGTGCCAGCAGCTTAGGCGCTCAGGGCAGCGGGGAGCTGTTTTTT. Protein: CASSLGAQGSGELFF.

The CDR3 region has the DNA TGCGCCAGCAGTCCCTTAGTTAGCGGACAGGGGGTAATAATTCCGGACAATGAGCAGTTCTTC. Its protein product is CASSPLVSGQGVIIPDNEQFF. This chain connects TRBV23-1 to TRBJ2-1; 10 nucleotides match TRBD1. TRBV23-1 has ORF status, its function being uncertain. The CDR3 sequence is 21 residues long. Losses at the gene ends were 4 bases for V and 5 bases for J; bases not matched to a gene: 23.

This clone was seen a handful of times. CDR3 in DNA: TGTGCCAGCAGCGCGCCAGGTGGCACCGGGGAGCTGTTTTTT. It translates to CASSAPGGTGELFF. This sequence joins TRBV5-8 and TRBJ2-2; D not resolved. The CDR3 is 14 residues long. V lost 4 bases and J lost 4, with 11 bases in between. Germline-derived CDR1 and CDR2 are SGHTS and YDEGEE.

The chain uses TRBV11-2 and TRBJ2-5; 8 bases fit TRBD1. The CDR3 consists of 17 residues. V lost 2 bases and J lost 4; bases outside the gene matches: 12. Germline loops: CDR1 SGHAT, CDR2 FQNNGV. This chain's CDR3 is CASSLPLDRAWGETQYF. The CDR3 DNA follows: TGTGCCAGCAGCTTACCCCTGGACAGGGCCTGGGGAGAGACCCAGTACTTC.

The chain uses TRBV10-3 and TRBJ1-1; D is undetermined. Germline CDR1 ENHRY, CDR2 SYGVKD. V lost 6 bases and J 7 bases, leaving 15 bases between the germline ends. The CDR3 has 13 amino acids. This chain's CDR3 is CAIRDDILVEAFF. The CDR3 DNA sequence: TGTGCCATCAGGGATGACATACTGGTTGAAGCTTTCTTT.

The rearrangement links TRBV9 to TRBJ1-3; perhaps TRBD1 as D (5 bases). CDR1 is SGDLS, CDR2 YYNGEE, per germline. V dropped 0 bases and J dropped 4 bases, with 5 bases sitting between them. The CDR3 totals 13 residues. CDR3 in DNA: TGTGCCAGCAGCGTAGCAGGGGGAAACACCATATATTTT. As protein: CASSVAGGNTIYF.

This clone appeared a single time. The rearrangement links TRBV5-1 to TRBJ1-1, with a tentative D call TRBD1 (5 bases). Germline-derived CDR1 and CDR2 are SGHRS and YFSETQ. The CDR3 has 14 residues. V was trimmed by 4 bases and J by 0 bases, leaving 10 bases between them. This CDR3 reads CASSVQAVNTEAFF. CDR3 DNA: TGCGCCAGCAGCGTACAGGCGGTGAACACTGAAGCTTTCTTT.

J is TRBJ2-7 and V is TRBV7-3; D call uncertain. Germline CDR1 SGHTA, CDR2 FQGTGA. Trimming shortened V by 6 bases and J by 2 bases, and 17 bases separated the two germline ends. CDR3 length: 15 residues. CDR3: CASSPTAAATYEQYF. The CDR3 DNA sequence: TGTGCCAGCAGTCCTACTGCGGCAGCGACCTACGAGCAGTACTTC.

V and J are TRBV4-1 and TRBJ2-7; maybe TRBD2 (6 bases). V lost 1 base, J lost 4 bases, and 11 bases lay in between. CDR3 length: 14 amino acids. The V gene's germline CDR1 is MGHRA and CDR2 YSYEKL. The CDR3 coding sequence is TGCGCCAGCAGCCAAGGGAGGGTAGGGTACGAGCAGTACTTC. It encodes CASSQGRVGYEQYF.

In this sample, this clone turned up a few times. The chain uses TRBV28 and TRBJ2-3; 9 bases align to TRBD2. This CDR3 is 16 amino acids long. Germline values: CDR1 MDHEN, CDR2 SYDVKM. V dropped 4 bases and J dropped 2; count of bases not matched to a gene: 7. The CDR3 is CASSSLAGTATDTQYF. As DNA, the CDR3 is TGTGCCAGCAGTTCCCTAGCGGGGACGGCCACAGATACGCAGTATTTT.

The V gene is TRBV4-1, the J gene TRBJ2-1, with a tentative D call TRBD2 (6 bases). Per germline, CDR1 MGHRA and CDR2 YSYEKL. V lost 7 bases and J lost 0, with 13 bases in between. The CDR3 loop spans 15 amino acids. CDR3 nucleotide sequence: TGCGCCAGCAAGAGGGACTTCAGCTCCTACAATGAGCAGTTCTTC. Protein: CASKRDFSSYNEQFF.

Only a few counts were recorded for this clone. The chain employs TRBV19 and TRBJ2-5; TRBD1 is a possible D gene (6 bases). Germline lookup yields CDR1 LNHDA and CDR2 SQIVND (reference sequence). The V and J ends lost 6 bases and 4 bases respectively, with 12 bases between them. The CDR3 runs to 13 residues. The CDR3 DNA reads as TGTGCCAGTAGATATCTAGGGGGAGAGACCCAGTACTTC. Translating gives CASRYLGGETQYF. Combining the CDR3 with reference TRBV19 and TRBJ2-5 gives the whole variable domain DGGITQSPKYLFRKEGQNVTLSCEQNLNHDAMYWYRQDPGQGLRLIYYSQIVNDFQKGDIAEGYSVSREKKESFPLTVTSAQKNPTAFYLCASRYLGGETQYFGPGTRLLVL.

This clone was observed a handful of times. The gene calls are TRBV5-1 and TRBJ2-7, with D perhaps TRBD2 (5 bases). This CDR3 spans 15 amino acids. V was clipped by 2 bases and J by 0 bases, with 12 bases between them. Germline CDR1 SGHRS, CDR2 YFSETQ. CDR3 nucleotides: TGCGCCAGCAGCTTACTCCTGGGGAGCTCCTACGAGCAGTACTTC. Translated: CASSLLLGSSYEQYF.

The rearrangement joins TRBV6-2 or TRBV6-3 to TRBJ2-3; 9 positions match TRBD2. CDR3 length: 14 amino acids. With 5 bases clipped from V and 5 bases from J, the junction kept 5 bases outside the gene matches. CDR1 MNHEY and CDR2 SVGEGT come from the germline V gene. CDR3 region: CASSRLAALDTQYF. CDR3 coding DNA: TGTGCCAGCAGTAGACTAGCGGCCCTAGATACGCAGTATTTT.

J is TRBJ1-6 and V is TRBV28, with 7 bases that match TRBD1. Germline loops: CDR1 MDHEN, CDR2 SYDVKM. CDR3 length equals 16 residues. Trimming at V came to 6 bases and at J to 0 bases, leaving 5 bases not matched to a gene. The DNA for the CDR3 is TGTGCCAGCAGCTCGGGACAGTCCTCCTATAATTCACCCCTCCACTTT. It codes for CASSSGQSSYNSPLHF. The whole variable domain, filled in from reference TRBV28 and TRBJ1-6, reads DVKVTQSSRYLVKRTGEKVFLECVQDMDHENMFWYRQDPGLGLRLIYFSYDVKMKEKGDIPEGYSVSREKKERFSLILESASTNQTSMYLCASSSGQSSYNSPLHFGNGTRLTVT.

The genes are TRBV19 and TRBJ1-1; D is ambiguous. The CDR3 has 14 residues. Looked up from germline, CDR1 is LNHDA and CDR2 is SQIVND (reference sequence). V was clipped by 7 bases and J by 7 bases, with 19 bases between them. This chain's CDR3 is CASTQYEGLSEAFF. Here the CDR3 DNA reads TGTGCCAGTACCCAGTATGAGGGTTTGAGTGAAGCTTTCTTT.

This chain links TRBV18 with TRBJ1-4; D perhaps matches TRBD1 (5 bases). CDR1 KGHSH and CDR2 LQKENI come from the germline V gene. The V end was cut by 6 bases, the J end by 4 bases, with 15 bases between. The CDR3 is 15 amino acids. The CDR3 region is CASSAQQGFNEKLFF. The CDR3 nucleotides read TGTGCCAGCTCCGCTCAGCAGGGATTTAATGAAAAACTGTTTTTT.

DNA for the CDR3: TGTGCCAGCAGCTTTCAGGGGCGGAACATTCAGTACTTC. This gives the protein CASSFQGRNIQYF. This chain joins TRBV13 and TRBJ2-4; possible D gene TRBD1, 6 bases. The V end lost 3 bases, the J end lost 7 bases, and 10 bases lay between the germline ends. The CDR3 sequence is 13 residues long. Germline loops: CDR1 PRHDT, CDR2 FYEKMQ (reference sequence).

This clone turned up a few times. CDR3 in amino acids: CASSSPLSSGNTIYF. The CDR3 DNA reads TGTGCCAGCAGCTCCCCCCTATCCTCTGGAAACACCATATATTTT. V is TRBV6-2 or TRBV6-3 and J is TRBJ1-3; D not certain. V gave up 6 bases and J gave up 0 bases, with 12 bases separating them. Germline assignment: CDR1 MNHEY and CDR2 SVGEGT. There are 15 residues in the CDR3.

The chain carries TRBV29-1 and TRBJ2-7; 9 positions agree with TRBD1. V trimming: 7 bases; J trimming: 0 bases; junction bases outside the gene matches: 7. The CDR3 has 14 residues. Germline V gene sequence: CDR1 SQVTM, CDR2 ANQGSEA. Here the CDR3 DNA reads TGCAGCGGTAAACCGGGACAGGGCTCCTACGAGCAGTACTTC. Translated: CSGKPGQGSYEQYF.

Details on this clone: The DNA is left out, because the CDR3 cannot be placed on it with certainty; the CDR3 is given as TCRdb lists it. CDR3 residues: CASSAYVGTGTF. V and J are TRBV2 and TRBJ1-4; the table gives TRBD1 as D, unverified against the DNA. The CDR3 sequence runs 12 residues, both termini included. CDR1 is SNHLY and CDR2 is FYNNEI in the germline V gene.

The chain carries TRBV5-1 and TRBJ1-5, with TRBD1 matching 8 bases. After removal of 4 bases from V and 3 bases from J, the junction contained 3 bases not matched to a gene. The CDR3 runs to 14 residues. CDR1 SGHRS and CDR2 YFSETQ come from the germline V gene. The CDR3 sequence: CASSPGQDNQPQHF. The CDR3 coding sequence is TGCGCCAGCAGCCCGGGACAGGACAATCAGCCCCAGCATTTT.

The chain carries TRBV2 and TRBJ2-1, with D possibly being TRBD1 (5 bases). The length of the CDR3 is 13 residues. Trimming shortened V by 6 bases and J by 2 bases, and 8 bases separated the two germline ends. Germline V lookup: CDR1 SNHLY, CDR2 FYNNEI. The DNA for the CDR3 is TGTGCCAGCAGAGACAGAACCTACAATGAGCAGTTCTTC. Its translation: CASRDRTYNEQFF.